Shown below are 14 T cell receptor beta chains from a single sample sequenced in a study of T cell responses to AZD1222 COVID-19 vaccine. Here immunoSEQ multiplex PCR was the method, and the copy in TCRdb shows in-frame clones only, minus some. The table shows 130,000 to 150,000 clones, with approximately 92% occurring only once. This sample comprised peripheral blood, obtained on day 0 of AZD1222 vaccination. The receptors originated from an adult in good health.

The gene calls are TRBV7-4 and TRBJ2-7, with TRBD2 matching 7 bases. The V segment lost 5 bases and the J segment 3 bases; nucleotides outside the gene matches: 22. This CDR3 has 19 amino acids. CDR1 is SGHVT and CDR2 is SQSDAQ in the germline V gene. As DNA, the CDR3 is TGTGCCAGCAGCCACAGCCCCCCACACCGGGGGGATAATCGCTACGAGCAGTACTTC. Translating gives CASSHSPPHRGDNRYEQYF.

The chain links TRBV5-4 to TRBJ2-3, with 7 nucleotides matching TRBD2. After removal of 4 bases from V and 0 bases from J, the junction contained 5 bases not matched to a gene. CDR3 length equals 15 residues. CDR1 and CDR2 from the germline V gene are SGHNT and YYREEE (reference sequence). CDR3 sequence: CASSTGGGSTDTQYF. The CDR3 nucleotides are TGTGCCAGCAGCACTGGGGGAGGGAGCACAGATACGCAGTATTTT.

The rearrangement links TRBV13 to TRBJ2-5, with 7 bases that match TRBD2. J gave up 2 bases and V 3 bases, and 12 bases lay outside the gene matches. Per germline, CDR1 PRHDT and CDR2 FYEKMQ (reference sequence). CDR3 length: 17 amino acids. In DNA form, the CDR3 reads TGTGCCAGCAGCTTGTGGTCGCCTCTCGGGGGGCAAGAGACCCAGTACTTC. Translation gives CASSLWSPLGGQETQYF.

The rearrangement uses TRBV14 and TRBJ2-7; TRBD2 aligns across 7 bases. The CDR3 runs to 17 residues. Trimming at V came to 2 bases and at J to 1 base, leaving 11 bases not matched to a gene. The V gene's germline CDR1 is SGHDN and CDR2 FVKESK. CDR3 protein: CASSQSVGLAVSYEQYF. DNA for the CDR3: TGTGCCAGCAGCCAAAGCGTGGGGCTAGCGGTTTCCTACGAGCAGTACTTC.

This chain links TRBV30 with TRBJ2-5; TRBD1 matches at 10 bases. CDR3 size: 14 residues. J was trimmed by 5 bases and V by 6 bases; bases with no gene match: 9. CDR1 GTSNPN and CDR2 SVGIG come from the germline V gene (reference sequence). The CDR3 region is CACGTGVHRETQYF. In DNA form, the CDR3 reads TGTGCCTGCGGGACAGGGGTTCATCGGGAGACCCAGTACTTC.

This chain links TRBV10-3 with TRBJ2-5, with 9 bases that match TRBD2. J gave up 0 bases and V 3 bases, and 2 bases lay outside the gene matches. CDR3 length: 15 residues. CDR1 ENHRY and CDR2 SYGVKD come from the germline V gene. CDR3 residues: CAISEEREDQETQYF. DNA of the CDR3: TGTGCCATCAGTGAAGAGCGGGAGGACCAAGAGACCCAGTACTTC.

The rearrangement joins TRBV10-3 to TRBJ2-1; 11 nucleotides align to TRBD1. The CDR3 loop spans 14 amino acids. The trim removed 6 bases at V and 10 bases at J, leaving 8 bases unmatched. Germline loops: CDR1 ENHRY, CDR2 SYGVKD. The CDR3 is CAISLGQGDGEQFF. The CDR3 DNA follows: TGTGCCATCAGCCTGGGACAGGGGGATGGCGAGCAGTTCTTC.

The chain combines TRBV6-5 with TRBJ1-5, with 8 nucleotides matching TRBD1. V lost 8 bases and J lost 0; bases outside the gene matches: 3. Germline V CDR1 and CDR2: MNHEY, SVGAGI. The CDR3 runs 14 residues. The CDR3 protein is CASGTGYSNQPQHF. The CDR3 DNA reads TGTGCCAGCGGGACAGGTTATAGCAATCAGCCCCAGCATTTT.

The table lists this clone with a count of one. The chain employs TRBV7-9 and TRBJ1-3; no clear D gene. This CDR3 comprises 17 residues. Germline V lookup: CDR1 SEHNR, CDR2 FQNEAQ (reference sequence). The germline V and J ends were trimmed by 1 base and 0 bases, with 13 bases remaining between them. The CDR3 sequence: CASSLERGSSSGNTIYF. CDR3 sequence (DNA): TGTGCCAGCAGCTTAGAAAGAGGCAGCTCCTCTGGAAACACCATATATTTT.

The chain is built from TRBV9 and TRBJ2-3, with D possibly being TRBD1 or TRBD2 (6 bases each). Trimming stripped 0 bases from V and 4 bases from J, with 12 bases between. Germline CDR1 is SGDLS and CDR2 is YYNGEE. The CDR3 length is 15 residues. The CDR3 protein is CASSVAGAPSDTQYF. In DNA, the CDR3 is TGTGCCAGCAGCGTAGCGGGGGCCCCTTCAGATACGCAGTATTTT.

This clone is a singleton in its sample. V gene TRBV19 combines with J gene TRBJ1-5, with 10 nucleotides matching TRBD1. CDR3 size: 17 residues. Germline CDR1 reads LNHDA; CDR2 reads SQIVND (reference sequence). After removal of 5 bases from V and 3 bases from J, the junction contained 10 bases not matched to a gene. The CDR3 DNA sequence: TGTGCCAGTAGTCTACTCTCGGGACAGGGGAACAATCAGCCCCAGCATTTT. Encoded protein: CASSLLSGQGNNQPQHF.

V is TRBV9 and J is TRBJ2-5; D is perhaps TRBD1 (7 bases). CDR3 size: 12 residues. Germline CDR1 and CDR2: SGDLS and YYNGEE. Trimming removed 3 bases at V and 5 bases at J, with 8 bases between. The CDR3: CASSAGGETQYF. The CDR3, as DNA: TGTGCCAGCAGCGCAGGGGGGGAGACCCAGTACTTC.

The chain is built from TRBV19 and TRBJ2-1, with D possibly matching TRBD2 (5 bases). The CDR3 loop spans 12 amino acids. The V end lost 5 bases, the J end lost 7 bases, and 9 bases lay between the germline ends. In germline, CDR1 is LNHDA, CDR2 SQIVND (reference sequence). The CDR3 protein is CASSSGSNEQFF. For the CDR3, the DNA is TGTGCCAGTAGTTCGGGGTCGAATGAGCAGTTCTTC.

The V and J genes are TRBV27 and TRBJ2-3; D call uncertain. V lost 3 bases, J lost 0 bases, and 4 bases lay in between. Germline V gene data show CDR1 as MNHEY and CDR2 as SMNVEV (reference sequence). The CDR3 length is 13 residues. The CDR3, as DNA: TGTGCCAGCAGTTTTTTAAGCACAGATACGCAGTATTTT. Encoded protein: CASSFLSTDTQYF.